Listed below are T cell receptor beta chains from one sample, sequenced in a study of T and B cells in COVID-19 patients. TCRdb analysed the multiplex PCR reads with MiXCR anew, one entry per CDR3 protein. The sample holds about 9,400 distinct CDR3 sequences; approximately 33% are singletons and the top ten take 20% to 25%. Sequencing was done on a sample of blood. These receptors were taken from a human donor who had recovered from COVID-19. Both conserved end residues are part of each CDR3. A D gene is named only where the DNA matches it firmly. Expanded clones get a size class; other rows say once, few or many, or leave the size out.

clone_size: .; d_call: .; v_call: TRBV20-1; j_call: TRBJ2-2; cdr3_nt: TGCAGTGCTGAAGGAGCGGGTGTCGGGGAGCTGTTTTTT; cdr3_aa: CSAEGAGVGELFF
clone_size: .; d_call: .; v_call: TRBV6-6; j_call: TRBJ1-1; cdr3_nt: TGTGCCAGCAGTACAGCTAACACTGAAGCTTTCTTT; cdr3_aa: CASSTANTEAFF
clone_size: few; d_call: .; v_call: TRBV14; j_call: TRBJ1-6; cdr3_nt: TGTGCCAGCAGCCAAGCACAGGGCGGTAATTCACCCCTCCACTTT; cdr3_aa: CASSQAQGGNSPLHF
clone_size: few; d_call: .; v_call: TRBV12-3/TRBV12-4; j_call: TRBJ1-6; cdr3_nt: TGTGCCAGCAGATTTACAGGGACACATTCACCCCTCCACTTT; cdr3_aa: CASRFTGTHSPLHF
clone_size: medium-sized; d_call: .; v_call: TRBV18; j_call: TRBJ2-3; cdr3_nt: TGTGCCAGCTCGCCACAGCGCACAGATACGCAGTATTTT; cdr3_aa: CASSPQRTDTQYF
clone_size: medium-sized; d_call: TRBD2; v_call: TRBV13; j_call: TRBJ2-5; cdr3_nt: TGTGCCAGCAGCCCCGGACTAGCGGGGGAGGGAGAAGAGACCCAGTACTTC; cdr3_aa: CASSPGLAGEGEETQYF
clone_size: .; d_call: .; v_call: TRBV6-1; j_call: TRBJ2-7; cdr3_nt: TGTGCCAGCAGTGAAACGACCTACGAGCAGTACTTC; cdr3_aa: CASSETTYEQYF
clone_size: few; d_call: TRBD2; v_call: TRBV6-2/TRBV6-3; j_call: TRBJ2-5; cdr3_nt: TGTGCCACCTCCTTAGCGGGGGGGCAAGAGACCCAGTACTTC; cdr3_aa: CATSLAGGQETQYF
clone_size: .; d_call: .; v_call: TRBV5-5; j_call: TRBJ2-5; cdr3_nt: TGCGCCAGCAGCTTGGAGTCCAGGGCGACAGAGACCCAGTACTTC; cdr3_aa: CASSLESRATETQYF
clone_size: medium-sized; d_call: .; v_call: TRBV19; j_call: TRBJ2-3; cdr3_nt: TGTGCCAGTAGCCTCACAGGGATCACAGATACGCAGTATTTT; cdr3_aa: CASSLTGITDTQYF
clone_size: .; d_call: TRBD1; v_call: TRBV20-1; j_call: TRBJ1-1; cdr3_nt: TGCAGTGCCCCGAGACAGGGCAATATGAAAACTGAAGCTTTCTTT; cdr3_aa: CSAPRQGNMKTEAFF
clone_size: medium-sized; d_call: TRBD1; v_call: TRBV13; j_call: TRBJ2-5; cdr3_nt: TGTGCCAGCAGCTTAACCGGGACAGGGAAAGAGACCCAGTACTTC; cdr3_aa: CASSLTGTGKETQYF
clone_size: few; d_call: .; v_call: TRBV7-6; j_call: TRBJ2-7; cdr3_nt: TGTGCCAGCAGCTTATCGGTCCGTGCCTACGAGCAGTACTTC; cdr3_aa: CASSLSVRAYEQYF
clone_size: .; d_call: .; v_call: TRBV28; j_call: TRBJ2-3; cdr3_nt: TGTGCCAGCAGTTTATTTTCCGGGTCAGTCCGAAGCACAGATACGCAGTATTTT; cdr3_aa: CASSLFSGSVRSTDTQYF
clone_size: .; d_call: .; v_call: TRBV7-2; j_call: TRBJ2-1; cdr3_nt: TGTGCCAGCAGCCCCGGTGGGGGCATAGTCTACAATGAGCAGTTCTTC; cdr3_aa: CASSPGGGIVYNEQFF